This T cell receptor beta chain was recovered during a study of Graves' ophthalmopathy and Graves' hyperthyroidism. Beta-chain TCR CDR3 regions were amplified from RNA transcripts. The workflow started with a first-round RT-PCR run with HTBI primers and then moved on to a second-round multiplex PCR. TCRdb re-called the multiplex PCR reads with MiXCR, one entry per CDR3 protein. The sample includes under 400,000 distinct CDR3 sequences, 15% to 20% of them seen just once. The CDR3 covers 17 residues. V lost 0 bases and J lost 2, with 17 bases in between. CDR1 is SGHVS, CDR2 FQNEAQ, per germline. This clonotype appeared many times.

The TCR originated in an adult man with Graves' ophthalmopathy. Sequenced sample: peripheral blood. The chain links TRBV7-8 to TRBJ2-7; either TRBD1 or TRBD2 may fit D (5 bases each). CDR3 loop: CASSLAGDLRSAYEQYF. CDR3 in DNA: TGTGCCAGCAGCTTAGCGGGGGACCTCCGCTCTGCCTACGAGCAGTACTTC. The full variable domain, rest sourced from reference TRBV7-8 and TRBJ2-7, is GAGVSQSPRYKVAKRGQDVALRCDPISGHVSLFWYQQALGQGPEFLTYFQNEAQLDKSGLPSDRFFAERPEGSVSTLKIQRTQQEDSAVYLCASSLAGDLRSAYEQYFGPGTRLTVT.